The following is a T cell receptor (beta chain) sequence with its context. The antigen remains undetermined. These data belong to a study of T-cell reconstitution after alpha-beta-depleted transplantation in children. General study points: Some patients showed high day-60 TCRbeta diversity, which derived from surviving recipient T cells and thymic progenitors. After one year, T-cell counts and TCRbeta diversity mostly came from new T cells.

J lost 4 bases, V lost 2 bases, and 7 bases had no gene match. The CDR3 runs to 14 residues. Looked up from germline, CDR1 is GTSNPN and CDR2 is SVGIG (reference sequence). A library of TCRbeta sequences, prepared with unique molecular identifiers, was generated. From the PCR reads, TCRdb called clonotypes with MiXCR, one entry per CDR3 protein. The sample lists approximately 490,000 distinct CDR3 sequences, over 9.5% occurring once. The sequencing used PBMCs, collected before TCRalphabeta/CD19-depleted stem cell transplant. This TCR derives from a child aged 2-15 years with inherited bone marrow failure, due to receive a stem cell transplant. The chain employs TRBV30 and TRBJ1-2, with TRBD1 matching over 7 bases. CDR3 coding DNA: TGTGCCTGGAGTACGGGACAGCTAAGCTATGGCTACACCTTC. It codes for CAWSTGQLSYGYTF.